These T cell receptor beta chains were read from a single sample in a study of memory CD4+ T cells and cytomegalovirus serostatus. The repertoire was sequenced with immunoSEQ multiplex PCR; TCRdb's copy has only in-frame clones and lacks some. The profile shows 40,000 to 55,000 clones, 60% to 85% of them singletons. Sample: memory CD4+ T cells from blood. Receptors were obtained from an adult in good health and CMV-seropositive. Both conserved end residues are part of each CDR3. Each record gives: clone size, CDR3 length, V gene, J gene, D gene, CDR3 DNA, CDR3 protein. D genes are given only for firm matches. Some rows mark clone size as missing; the rest say once, few, many or name a class of expanded clone.

-,13,TRBV30,TRBJ1-1,-,TGTGCCCGGAGTGTGCGGCTTTCCACTGAAGCTTTCTTT,CARSVRLSTEAFF
few,13,TRBV5-4,TRBJ1-2,-,TGTGCCAGCAGCATTCAGGCAGGCTATGGCTACACCTTC,CASSIQAGYGYTF
-,14,TRBV6-1,TRBJ1-1,TRBD1,TGTGCCAGCAGAAGACAGGGGGACAGCACTGAAGCTTTCTTT,CASRRQGDSTEAFF
-,14,TRBV5-3,TRBJ1-2,TRBD1,TGTGCCAGAAGCCCGAGGGACAGGGTTGATGGCTACACCTTC,CARSPRDRVDGYTF
-,12,TRBV29-1,TRBJ1-4,-,TGCAGCGTTGAAACAGGGAGTGAAAAACTGTTTTTT,CSVETGSEKLFF
-,15,TRBV6-6,TRBJ2-7,TRBD2,TGTGCCAGCAGTTCCCCGGGACTAACCTCCTACGAGCAGTACTTC,CASSSPGLTSYEQYF
-,13,TRBV4-2,TRBJ1-2,-,TGTGCCAGCAGCCAGGGCAGGGGCTATGGCTACACCTTC,CASSQGRGYGYTF
-,13,TRBV5-6,TRBJ1-2,-,TGTGCCAGCAGCTTGCGGGGAACCTATGGCTACACCTTC,CASSLRGTYGYTF
-,15,TRBV28,TRBJ2-7,-,TGTGCCAGCATAGACCGGGACGTTACGTTCCACGAGCAGTACTTC,CASIDRDVTFHEQYF
-,14,TRBV6-5,TRBJ1-2,TRBD1,TGTGCCAGCAACCACCCCGGAGGGGGCGGGGGCTACACCTTC,CASNHPGGGGGYTF
-,12,TRBV2,TRBJ1-1,-,TGTGCCAGCAGTGAAGCTATGACGCATGGTTTCTTT,CASSEAMTHGFF
-,14,TRBV30,TRBJ1-3,-,TGTGCCTGGAGTCCCGTCCGTCCTGGAAACACCATATATTTT,CAWSPVRPGNTIYF
-,15,TRBV7-2,TRBJ2-7,-,TGTGCCAGCGGCCTAAATAGGCTCCCGACCTACGAGCAGTACTTC,CASGLNRLPTYEQYF
-,15,TRBV18,TRBJ2-7,-,TGTGCCAGCTCACCACCGACACAGGGAGGCTACGAGCAGTACTTC,CASSPPTQGGYEQYF
-,14,TRBV5-1,TRBJ1-1,-,TGCGCCAGCAGCTTGGACCAGACGAACACTGAAGCTTTCTTT,CASSLDQTNTEAFF
-,15,TRBV5-5,TRBJ1-1,TRBD1,TGTGCCAGCAGCAGCCGACAGGGACTGAACACTGAAGCTTTCTTT,CASSSRQGLNTEAFF
-,15,TRBV7-2,TRBJ1-5,-,TGTGCCAGCAGCCCATTGGGGGGGACGGGACAGCCCCAGCATTTT,CASSPLGGTGQPQHF
-,12,TRBV7-9,TRBJ1-2,-,TGTGCCACCGACGACGGGTACTATGGCTACACCTTC,CATDDGYYGYTF
-,16,TRBV5-1,TRBJ2-3,TRBD2,TGCGCCAGCAGCCCCGGCCCGGGGGGTTTCGCAGATACGCAGTATTTT,CASSPGPGGFADTQYF
few,14,TRBV2,TRBJ2-5,-,TGTGCCAGCAGTGGTGACAGGGAGGTTGAGACCCAGTACTTC,CASSGDREVETQYF
-,14,TRBV2,TRBJ1-1,-,TGTGCCAGCAGTGAAACGGGAGGCGGCACTGAAGCTTTCTTT,CASSETGGGTEAFF
-,15,TRBV10-3,TRBJ1-1,-,TGTGCCATCGGGCGGCAGGGATTAAGTGACACTGAAGCTTTCTTT,CAIGRQGLSDTEAFF
once,13,TRBV14,TRBJ1-1,-,TGTGCCAGCAGCCAGGACAGATACACTGAAGCTTTCTTT,CASSQDRYTEAFF
few,13,TRBV10-2,TRBJ2-7,-,TGCGCCAGCAGTGAGGTAGTATTTGGTGAGCAGTACTTC,CASSEVVFGEQYF
-,16,TRBV19,TRBJ2-2,TRBD2,TGTGCCAGTAGTCGACTAGCGGGAGGGAGCACCGGGGAGCTGTTTTTT,CASSRLAGGSTGELFF
few,13,TRBV5-1,TRBJ1-1,-,TGCGCCAGCAGCTTAACAGCGAACACTGAAGCTTTCTTT,CASSLTANTEAFF
-,15,TRBV10-3,TRBJ2-7,TRBD2,TGTGCCATCAGTGAAGCCTTAGCGGGTGGGCGGGGGCAGTACTTC,CAISEALAGGRGQYF
-,13,TRBV7-9,TRBJ2-1,-,TGTGCCAGTCTCAGTACTAGCACCAATGAGCAGTTCTTC,CASLSTSTNEQFF
once,14,TRBV7-8,TRBJ1-1,-,TGTGCCAGCAGCACAAAGACACCGAACACTGAAGCTTTCTTT,CASSTKTPNTEAFF
-,13,TRBV7-8,TRBJ2-7,-,TGTGCCAGCAGCGCCGACGGATCCTACGAGCAGTACTTC,CASSADGSYEQYF
-,13,TRBV19,TRBJ2-7,-,TGTGCCAGTACCTTAGGGGAGTCCTACGAGCAGTACTTC,CASTLGESYEQYF
-,18,TRBV4-2,TRBJ2-7,-,TGTGCCAGCAGCCCGGAGGTGCCCGGGACATCGAAGTCCTACGAGCAGTACTTC,CASSPEVPGTSKSYEQYF
few,15,TRBV6-5,TRBJ1-2,-,TGTGCCAGCAGGGCGACCGGGACTGGGAACTTTCTCTTCACCTTC,CASRATGTGNFLFTF
-,13,TRBV4-2,TRBJ1-1,-,TGTGCCAGCAGCCAAACCGCCTATGATGGGGCTTTCTTT,CASSQTAYDGAFF
-,16,TRBV10-3,TRBJ2-4,TRBD2,TGTGCCATCAGTACGGGACTAGCGGGGGCCAAAAACATTCAGTACTTC,CAISTGLAGAKNIQYF
-,16,TRBV27,TRBJ2-1,-,TGTGCCAGCAGAAAACTCCGGGCCACTAGGGCCAATGAGCAGTTCTTC,CASRKLRATRANEQFF
-,14,TRBV19,TRBJ2-3,-,TGTGCCAGTAGTCACGGGAGTAAGACAGATACGCAGTATTTT,CASSHGSKTDTQYF
-,10,TRBV2,TRBJ2-7,TRBD1,TGTGCCAGCAGTTACAGGGGGCTGAACTTC,CASSYRGLNF
-,15,TRBV9,TRBJ2-1,-,TGTGCCAGCAGCGTAGATGGAGTATCCTACAATGAGCAGTTCTTC,CASSVDGVSYNEQFF
-,14,TRBV2,TRBJ2-7,TRBD2,TGTGCCAGCAGTGAAGCTGGGACTAGAAACGAGCAGTACTTC,CASSEAGTRNEQYF
-,14,TRBV29-1,TRBJ1-1,-,TGCAGCGTTCTATTCATGGCCCCTCGAACTGAAGCTTTCTTT,CSVLFMAPRTEAFF